Listed below are T cell receptor beta chains from one sample, sequenced in a study of cytomegalovirus exposure and HLA in healthy donors. Profiling relied on immunoSEQ multiplex PCR, and the TCRdb table lists in-frame clones only, not all of them. The sample includes over 150,000 clones, around 79% of them seen just once. The specimen was PBMCs. The source of these receptors is a man aged 40-55 years in good health and CMV-seronegative. The CDR3 runs from the conserved cysteine through the conserved F or W. D genes are given only for firm matches. A clone size is listed for some rows: how often the clone was seen (once, few, many), or a class if it is expanded.

TRBV29-1	.	TRBJ2-1	TRBD2	CSVERTSGVPHEQFF	TGCAGCGTTGAACGGACTAGCGGGGTCCCCCATGAGCAGTTCTTC
TRBV28	.	TRBJ2-2	TRBD1	CASTELQGAGGELFF	TGTGCCAGCACCGAACTACAGGGGGCGGGCGGGGAGCTGTTTTTT
TRBV11-2	.	TRBJ1-1	.	CASSLRFGSDREDTEAFF	TGTGCCAGCAGCTTAAGGTTTGGGTCAGACCGGGAGGACACTGAAGCTTTCTTT
TRBV10-3	few	TRBJ1-6	.	CAIASTADNSPLHF	TGTGCCATAGCATCCACTGCGGATAATTCACCCCTCCACTTT
TRBV19	.	TRBJ1-1	.	CASSIRDTLNTEAFF	TGTGCCAGTAGTATTAGGGACACTTTGAACACTGAAGCTTTCTTT
TRBV4-2	few	TRBJ1-6	.	CASSRKTAAGVNSPLHF	TGTGCCAGCAGCCGGAAGACGGCCGCGGGGGTGAATTCACCCCTCCACTTT
TRBV4-1	.	TRBJ2-1	.	CASREGGSYNEQFF	TGCGCCAGCAGAGAGGGGGGGTCCTACAATGAGCAGTTCTTC
TRBV10-3	.	TRBJ2-1	.	CAISPGGRFYNEQFF	TGTGCCATCAGTCCAGGTGGGCGCTTCTACAATGAGCAGTTCTTC
TRBV10-3	.	TRBJ2-5	TRBD2	CAIKGLAGETQYF	TGTGCCATCAAAGGACTAGCGGGAGAGACCCAGTACTTC
TRBV7-9	.	TRBJ2-1	TRBD2	CASSLSLAGGLSNEQFF	TGTGCCAGCAGCTTAAGTTTAGCGGGGGGCCTATCCAATGAGCAGTTCTTC
TRBV27	.	TRBJ1-2	.	CASSPRQPVYGYTF	TGTGCCAGCAGTCCCCGACAACCCGTCTATGGCTACACCTTC
TRBV4-1	once	TRBJ2-2	.	CASSQGVRGTGELFF	TGCGCCAGCAGCCAAGGTGTGCGTGGCACCGGGGAGCTGTTTTTT
TRBV19	few	TRBJ1-1	.	CASGPGEAFF	TGTGCCAGTGGTCCCGGTGAAGCTTTCTTT
TRBV6-1	.	TRBJ1-2	TRBD1	CASSEQGAYGYTF	TGTGCCAGCAGTGAACAGGGGGCGTATGGCTACACCTTC
TRBV19	.	TRBJ2-3	.	CASTERSGPVTQYF	TGTGCCTCCACGGAGCGGTCGGGTCCGGTTACGCAGTATTTT
TRBV29-1	once	TRBJ2-3	.	CSAWRTVTPDTQYF	TGCAGCGCCTGGAGGACAGTAACCCCAGATACGCAGTATTTT
TRBV18	.	TRBJ2-3	TRBD1	CASSLPGQGLFGTQYF	TGTGCCAGCTCACTCCCGGGACAGGGACTATTTGGTACGCAGTATTTT
TRBV27	.	TRBJ1-4	TRBD1	CASSGQGAPTNEKLFF	TGTGCCAGCAGTGGACAGGGGGCACCAACTAATGAAAAACTGTTTTTT
TRBV7-6	.	TRBJ2-2	.	CASSFHGETGELFF	TGTGCCAGCAGCTTCCATGGGGAGACCGGGGAGCTGTTTTTT
TRBV5-4	.	TRBJ2-7	.	CASSLERGSFPGEQYF	TGTGCCAGCAGCTTGGAGCGAGGGTCTTTTCCGGGGGAGCAGTACTTC
TRBV9	.	TRBJ2-7	.	CASSVGASGPYEQYF	TGTGCCAGCAGCGTAGGAGCGAGCGGTCCCTACGAGCAGTACTTC
TRBV2	.	TRBJ2-5	TRBD2	CASSEARSGVGTQYF	TGTGCCAGCAGTGAAGCCCGCAGCGGGGTCGGGACCCAGTACTTC
TRBV7-6	.	TRBJ2-6	TRBD1	CASRPTLRGPGANVLTF	TGTGCCAGCAGACCAACCCTGAGGGGGCCCGGGGCCAACGTCCTGACTTTC
TRBV5-4	.	TRBJ2-7	TRBD2	CASTVVAGDYNEQYF	TGTGCCAGCACCGTGGTAGCGGGGGACTATAATGAGCAGTACTTC
TRBV4-1	.	TRBJ1-1	.	CASSQDWGREAFF	TGCGCCAGCAGCCAAGATTGGGGCCGTGAAGCTTTCTTT
TRBV30	once	TRBJ2-2	.	CAWRAAGELFF	TGTGCCTGGAGGGCGGCCGGGGAGCTGTTTTTT
TRBV9	.	TRBJ1-3	.	CASSVEQAGNTIYF	TGTGCCAGCAGCGTAGAACAGGCTGGAAACACCATATATTTT
TRBV10-3	.	TRBJ1-5	.	CAISASRQSNQPQHF	TGTGCCATCAGTGCGTCTCGACAGAGCAATCAGCCCCAGCATTTT
TRBV5-6	few	TRBJ1-5	.	CASSLLGRPQHF	TGTGCCAGCAGCTTGTTGGGGAGGCCCCAGCATTTT
TRBV6-5	.	TRBJ1-3	TRBD1	CASSSTGGGNTIYF	TGTGCCAGCAGTTCGACAGGGGGTGGAAACACCATATATTTT
TRBV10-1	.	TRBJ2-5	TRBD2	CASGLAGSETQYF	TGCGCCAGCGGACTAGCGGGTTCAGAGACCCAGTACTTC
TRBV10-2	few	TRBJ2-2	TRBD2	CASSRPSGGAEELFF	TGCGCCAGTTCCCGTCCTAGCGGGGGGGCGGAGGAGCTGTTTTTT
TRBV4-1	.	TRBJ2-7	.	CASSQDGAGAPYEQYF	TGCGCCAGCAGCCAAGATGGGGCAGGGGCCCCCTACGAGCAGTACTTC
TRBV6-1	.	TRBJ1-4	TRBD1	CASSSDRAKKLFF	TGTGCCAGCAGCTCGGACAGGGCTAAAAAACTGTTTTTT
TRBV7-2	.	TRBJ1-2	.	CASHWEGLAYGYTF	TGTGCCAGTCATTGGGAGGGCTTAGCCTATGGCTACACCTTC
TRBV7-2	.	TRBJ2-3	TRBD2	CASSSDVGSGDSTDTQYF	TGTGCCAGCAGCTCCGATGTTGGTAGCGGGGATAGCACAGATACGCAGTATTTT
TRBV7-7	.	TRBJ1-3	TRBD1	CASSPGTGEDTIYF	TGTGCTAGCAGCCCCGGGACAGGCGAGGACACCATATATTTT
TRBV10-3	.	TRBJ2-7	.	CAISERYEQYF	TGTGCCATCAGTGAGCGCTACGAGCAGTACTTC
TRBV29-1	once	TRBJ2-7	.	CSGQGSLGEQYF	TGCAGCGGGCAGGGTTCGTTGGGTGAGCAGTACTTC
TRBV5-1	.	TRBJ2-2	TRBD1	CASSYKQGGGELFF	TGCGCCAGCAGCTACAAACAGGGGGGCGGGGAGCTGTTTTTT
TRBV19	.	TRBJ2-1	.	CASSKHRGQTQDEQFF	TGTGCCAGTAGTAAGCACCGGGGTCAAACCCAGGATGAGCAGTTCTTC
TRBV10-3	.	TRBJ2-2	TRBD1	CAISPRDRGFSGELFF	TGTGCCATCAGTCCCAGGGACAGGGGATTTTCCGGGGAGCTGTTTTTT
TRBV19	.	TRBJ1-5	.	CASSIVGGHQPQHF	TGTGCCAGTAGTATAGTGGGGGGGCATCAGCCCCAGCATTTT
TRBV11-1	.	TRBJ1-4	.	CASSPGGNTEKLFF	TGTGCCAGCAGCCCGGGGGGGAACACGGAAAAACTGTTTTTT
TRBV6-1	.	TRBJ1-5	.	CASREGGRNQPQHF	TGTGCCAGCAGGGAGGGCGGCAGGAATCAGCCCCAGCATTTT
TRBV9	few	TRBJ2-2	TRBD1	CASSAEIRGRIWTGELFF	TGTGCCAGCAGCGCCGAAATCAGGGGGCGTATTTGGACCGGGGAGCTGTTTTTT
TRBV18	.	TRBJ1-3	.	CASSPIVTASSGNTIYF	TGTGCCAGCTCACCAATAGTTACTGCGAGCTCTGGAAACACCATATATTTT
TRBV5-1	.	TRBJ1-2	.	CASSLDGYGYTF	TGCGCCAGCAGCTTGGACGGCTATGGCTACACCTTC
TRBV18	once	TRBJ2-2	TRBD2	CASSPFPGLAGGDTGELFF	TGTGCCAGCTCACCATTCCCGGGACTAGCGGGGGGAGACACCGGGGAGCTGTTTTTT
TRBV2	once	TRBJ2-5	TRBD1	CASRGRWTGKPQETQYF	TGTGCCAGCAGGGGGAGGTGGACAGGGAAGCCCCAAGAGACCCAGTACTTC
TRBV7-9	.	TRBJ1-2	TRBD1	CASSVTGGADYGYTF	TGTGCCAGCAGCGTTACAGGGGGCGCGGACTATGGCTACACCTTC
TRBV15	.	TRBJ2-2	TRBD2	CATSRDSPAGGGGELFF	TGTGCCACCAGCAGAGATTCGCCAGCGGGGGGCGGCGGGGAGCTGTTTTTT
TRBV7-9	.	TRBJ1-4	TRBD1	CSSSLRDRGNEKLFF	TGTTCCAGCAGCTTACGGGACAGGGGGAACGAAAAACTGTTTTTT
TRBV15	few	TRBJ2-6	.	CATSSWGISGANVLTF	TGTGCCACCAGCAGTTGGGGCATCTCTGGGGCCAACGTCCTGACTTTC
TRBV5-6	.	TRBJ2-1	.	CASSGTSFEQFF	TGTGCCAGCAGCGGAACTAGCTTTGAGCAGTTCTTC
TRBV4-2	.	TRBJ2-5	TRBD1	CASSPRTGDGGETQYF	TGTGCCAGCAGCCCTAGGACAGGGGACGGAGGAGAGACCCAGTACTTC
TRBV5-1	.	TRBJ2-7	.	CASSLTRQVGSYEQYF	TGCGCCAGCAGCTTGACCCGACAGGTCGGGTCCTACGAGCAGTACTTC